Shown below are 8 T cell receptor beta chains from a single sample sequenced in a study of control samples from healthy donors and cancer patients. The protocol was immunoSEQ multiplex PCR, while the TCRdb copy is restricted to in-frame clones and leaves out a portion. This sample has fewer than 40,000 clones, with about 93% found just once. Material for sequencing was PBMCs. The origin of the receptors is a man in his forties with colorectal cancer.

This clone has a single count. Written as DNA, the CDR3 is TGTGCCAGCAGCTTAACGACGACAGAATTGTATGGCTACACCTTC. This gives the protein CASSLTTTELYGYTF. The gene calls are TRBV7-3 and TRBJ1-2; weak D call: TRBD1 (5 bases). Trimming pared 0 bases from V and 5 bases from J, leaving 13 bases between. CDR1 and CDR2 (germline): SGHTA, FQGTGA. The CDR3 length is 15 residues.

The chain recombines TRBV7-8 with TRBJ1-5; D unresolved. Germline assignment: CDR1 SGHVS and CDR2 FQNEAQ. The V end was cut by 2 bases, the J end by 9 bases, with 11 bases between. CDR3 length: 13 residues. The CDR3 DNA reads TGTGCCAGCAGCTTACTGGACTCGGGGCCCCAGCATTTT. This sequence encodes CASSLLDSGPQHF.

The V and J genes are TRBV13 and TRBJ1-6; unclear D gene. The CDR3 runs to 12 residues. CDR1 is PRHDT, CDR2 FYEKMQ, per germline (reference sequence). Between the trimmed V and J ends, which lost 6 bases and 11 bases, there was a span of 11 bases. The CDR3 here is CASRATAAPLHF. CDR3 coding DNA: TGTGCCAGCAGGGCTACAGCAGCACCCCTCCACTTT.

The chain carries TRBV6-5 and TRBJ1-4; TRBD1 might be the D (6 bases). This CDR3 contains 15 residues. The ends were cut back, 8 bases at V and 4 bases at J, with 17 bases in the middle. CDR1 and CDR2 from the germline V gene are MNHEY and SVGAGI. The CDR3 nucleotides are TGTGCCAGCTGCTACCCGGGACAAATTAATGAAAAACTGTTTTTT. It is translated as CASCYPGQINEKLFF.

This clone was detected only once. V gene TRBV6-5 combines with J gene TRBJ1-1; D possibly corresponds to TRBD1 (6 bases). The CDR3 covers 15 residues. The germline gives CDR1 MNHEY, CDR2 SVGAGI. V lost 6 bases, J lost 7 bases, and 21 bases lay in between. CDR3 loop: CASSSPGGRVLEAFF. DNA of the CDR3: TGTGCCAGCAGCTCGCCTGGGGGCAGGGTCCTTGAAGCTTTCTTT.

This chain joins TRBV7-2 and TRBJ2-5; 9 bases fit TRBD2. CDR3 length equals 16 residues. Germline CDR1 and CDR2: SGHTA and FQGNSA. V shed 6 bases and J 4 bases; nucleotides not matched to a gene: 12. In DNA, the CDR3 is TGTGCCAGCAGACTCTCTGGGCCAGCGGGGGGAGAGACCCAGTACTTC. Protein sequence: CASRLSGPAGGETQYF.

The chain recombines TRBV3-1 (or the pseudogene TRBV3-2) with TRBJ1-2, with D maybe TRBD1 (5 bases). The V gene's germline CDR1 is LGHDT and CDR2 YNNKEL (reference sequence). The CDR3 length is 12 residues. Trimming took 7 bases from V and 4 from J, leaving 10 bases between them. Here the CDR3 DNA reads TGTGCCAGCACCCAGGGTTCCTATGGCTACACCTTC. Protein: CASTQGSYGYTF.

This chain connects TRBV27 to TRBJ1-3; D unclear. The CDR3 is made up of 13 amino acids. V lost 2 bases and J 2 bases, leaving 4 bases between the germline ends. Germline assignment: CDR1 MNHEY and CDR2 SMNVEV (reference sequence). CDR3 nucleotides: TGTGCCAGCAGTTTAAGGCCTGGAAACACCATATATTTT. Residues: CASSLRPGNTIYF.